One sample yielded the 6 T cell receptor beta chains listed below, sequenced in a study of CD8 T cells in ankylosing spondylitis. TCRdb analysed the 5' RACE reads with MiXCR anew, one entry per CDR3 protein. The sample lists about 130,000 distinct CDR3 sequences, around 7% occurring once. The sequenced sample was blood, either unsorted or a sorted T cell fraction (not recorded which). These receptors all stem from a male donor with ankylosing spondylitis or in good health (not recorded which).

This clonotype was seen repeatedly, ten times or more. The CDR3 DNA follows: TGTGCCATCAGTGAGTCGTCGGGGGCAGCGGAGACCCAGTACTTC. It codes for CAISESSGAAETQYF. V gene TRBV10-3 combines with J gene TRBJ2-5; possibly TRBD1 or TRBD2 for D (6 bases each). Looked up from germline, CDR1 is ENHRY and CDR2 is SYGVKD. The CDR3 is 15 residues long. Deletions cut 0 bases from V and 5 bases from J, with 13 bases between.

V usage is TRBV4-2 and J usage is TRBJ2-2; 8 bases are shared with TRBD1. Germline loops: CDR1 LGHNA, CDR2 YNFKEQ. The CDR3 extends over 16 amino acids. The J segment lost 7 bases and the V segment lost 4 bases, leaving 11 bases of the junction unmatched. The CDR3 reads CASSPGPHRGVGELFF. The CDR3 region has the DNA TGTGCCAGCAGCCCTGGGCCTCACAGGGGGGTCGGGGAGCTGTTTTTT.

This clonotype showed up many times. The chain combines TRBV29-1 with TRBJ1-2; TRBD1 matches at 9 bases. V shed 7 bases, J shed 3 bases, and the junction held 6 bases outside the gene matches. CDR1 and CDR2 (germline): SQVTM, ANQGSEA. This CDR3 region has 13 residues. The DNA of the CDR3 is TGCAGCGCTACGGACAGGGGTGACTATGGCTACACCTTC. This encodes CSATDRGDYGYTF.

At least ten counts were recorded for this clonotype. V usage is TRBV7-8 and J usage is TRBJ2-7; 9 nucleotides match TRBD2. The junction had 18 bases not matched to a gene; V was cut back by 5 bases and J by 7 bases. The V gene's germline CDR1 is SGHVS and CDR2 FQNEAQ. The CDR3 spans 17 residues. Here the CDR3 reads CASSPRAIAGVIGEQYF. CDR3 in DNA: TGTGCCAGCAGCCCTAGGGCCATAGCGGGGGTCATAGGAGAGCAGTACTTC.

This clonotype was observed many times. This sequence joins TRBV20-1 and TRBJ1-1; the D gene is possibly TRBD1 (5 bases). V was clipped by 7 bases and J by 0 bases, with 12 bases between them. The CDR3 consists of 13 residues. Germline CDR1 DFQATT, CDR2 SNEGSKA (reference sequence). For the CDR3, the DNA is TGCAGTGATTCAGCAGGGATGAACACTGAAGCTTTCTTT. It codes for CSDSAGMNTEAFF.

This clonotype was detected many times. The CDR3 nucleotides are TGTGCCTGCATAGCGATTAACTATGGCTACACCTTC. It translates to CACIAINYGYTF. The V call is TRBV30, the J call TRBJ1-2; D is ambiguous. The germline V and J ends were trimmed by 6 bases and 1 base, with 9 bases remaining between them. This CDR3 contains 12 residues. Germline values: CDR1 GTSNPN, CDR2 SVGIG (reference sequence).